A selection of T cell receptor beta chains follows, all from one sample in a study of shared clonotypes between healthy human individuals. Assay used: immunoSEQ multiplex PCR; TCRdb lists only in-frame clones, some missing. The sample lists 400,000 to 550,000 clones, 70% to 80% occurring once. Sequencing was performed on PBMCs. These receptors were collected from a woman aged 40 to 49 in good health. Some clones in this sample may be carry-over from other donors' samples. Each CDR3 is given with its conserved first and last residue. Each record gives: J gene, V gene, clone size, D gene, CDR3 DNA, CDR3 protein. D genes are given only for firm matches. Only some rows state a clone size, as once, few, many or a class for expanded clones.

>TRBJ2-3|TRBV7-9|once|TRBD2
TGTGCCAGCAGCAATCTAGCGGGAGGGCCGGTTACAGATACGCAGTATTTT
CASSNLAGGPVTDTQYF
>TRBJ1-6|TRBV10-3|once|-
TGTGCCACCCGACAGGCAGGGGATAATTCACCCCTCCACTTT
CATRQAGDNSPLHF
>TRBJ2-2|TRBV15|-|-
TGTGCCACCAGCAGAGTGGGATACACCGGGGAGCTGTTTTTT
CATSRVGYTGELFF
>TRBJ2-7|TRBV7-2|-|-
TGTGCCAGCAGCTCCCCCCATTTGAACGAGCAGTACTTC
CASSSPHLNEQYF
>TRBJ1-1|TRBV11-3|-|-
TGTGCCAGCAGCTCAGGCATGAACACTGAAGCTTTCTTT
CASSSGMNTEAFF
>TRBJ1-1|TRBV28|-|-
TGTGCCAGCAGTTTTTTGGGCAGTTTCACTGAAGCTTTCTTT
CASSFLGSFTEAFF
>TRBJ1-2|TRBV28|-|TRBD1
TGTGCCAGCAGACCCGGGACAGGGGGTGGCTACACCTTC
CASRPGTGGGYTF
>TRBJ2-7|TRBV5-1|-|-
TGCGCCAGCGGGCGGGACCCCGCGTACGAGCAGTACTTC
CASGRDPAYEQYF
>TRBJ2-4|TRBV14|-|TRBD2
TGTGCCAGCAGCTTGACTAGCGGCAAAAACATTCAGTACTTC
CASSLTSGKNIQYF
>TRBJ2-4|TRBV27|-|TRBD2
TGTGCCAGCAGTTTTAGCGGGAGCCCCGCCGTTGAGTACTTC
CASSFSGSPAVEYF
>TRBJ2-7|TRBV27|-|TRBD1
TGTGCCAGCAGTTTCGGGACAGGGGGCTCCTACGAGCAGTACTTC
CASSFGTGGSYEQYF
>TRBJ1-1|TRBV6-5|few|-
TGTGCCAGCAGTTCCCTCGGGGGCACTGAAGCTTTCTTT
CASSSLGGTEAFF
>TRBJ1-1|TRBV5-1|-|TRBD1
TGCGCCAGCAGCAGGGACAGACCTCTGCGGAACACTGAAGCTTTCTTT
CASSRDRPLRNTEAFF
>TRBJ2-5|TRBV7-3|-|TRBD1
TGTGCCAGCAGCTCAATGGGACAGCTTCAAGAGACCCAGTACTTC
CASSSMGQLQETQYF
>TRBJ1-2|TRBV19|-|-
TGTGCCAGTAGTCCGTGGGACACCCCCACTAACTATGGCTACACCTTC
CASSPWDTPTNYGYTF
>TRBJ2-7|TRBV6-1|-|-
TGTGCCAGCCGCCCAGGATGGGCCAACTACGAGCAGTACTTC
CASRPGWANYEQYF
>TRBJ1-1|TRBV7-9|-|-
TGTGCCAGCAGCTCCCCCCCTAACACTGAAGCTTTCTTT
CASSSPPNTEAFF
>TRBJ1-2|TRBV2|-|TRBD1
TGTGCCAGCAGTCAGGGGGCCGGGTATGGCTACACCTTC
CASSQGAGYGYTF
>TRBJ1-1|TRBV19|-|-
TGTGCCAGTAGCTACGGACAGATGAACACTGAAGCTTTCTTT
CASSYGQMNTEAFF
>TRBJ2-1|TRBV20-1|-|-
TGCAGTGCCTCCACCGTCTATGAGCAGTTCTTC
CSASTVYEQFF
>TRBJ2-3|TRBV5-4|-|-
TGTGCCAGCAGCTTGGGATCCCAAGATACGCAGTATTTT
CASSLGSQDTQYF
>TRBJ1-4|TRBV28|-|-
TGTGCCAGCAGTCCCCGAGGGGGGGAAACTAATGAAAAACTGTTTTTT
CASSPRGGETNEKLFF
>TRBJ2-7|TRBV15|-|TRBD2
TGTGCCACCAGCGCTAGCGGGGGCCTTTCCTACGAGCAGTACTTC
CATSASGGLSYEQYF
>TRBJ1-1|TRBV15|-|-
TGTGCCACCAGCCCCCGTACAGGGTTGAACACTGAAGCTTTCTTT
CATSPRTGLNTEAFF
>TRBJ2-2|TRBV5-5|-|-
TGTGCCAGCAGCGTTGGGGGGCCTACCGGGGAGCTGTTTTTT
CASSVGGPTGELFF
>TRBJ1-4|TRBV5-1|-|-
TGCGCCAGCAGCTTCACGGCAGATGAAAAACTGTTTTTT
CASSFTADEKLFF
>TRBJ2-2|TRBV5-6|-|TRBD2
TGTGCCAGCAGCTGGCTAGCGGGAGGGAACACCGGGGAGCTGTTTTTT
CASSWLAGGNTGELFF
>TRBJ2-7|TRBV2|-|TRBD2
TGTGCCAGCAGGTTACTAGCGGGAGCAGACGAGCAGTACTTC
CASRLLAGADEQYF
>TRBJ2-1|TRBV13|-|-
TGTGCCAGCAGCTTAGTGGGTCCCGGCTACAATGAGCAGTTCTTC
CASSLVGPGYNEQFF
>TRBJ2-3|TRBV29-1|many|TRBD2
TGCAGCGTTGTGCGGCGGGGGGCAGATACGCAGTATTTT
CSVVRRGADTQYF
>TRBJ2-1|TRBV5-8|-|-
TGTGCCAGCAGCTTGGTGTTAGGGAGCTCCTACAATGAGCAGTTCTTC
CASSLVLGSSYNEQFF
>TRBJ1-1|TRBV4-1|-|TRBD1
TGCGCCAGCAGCCAAGAGACGGGACAGATGATCACTGAAGCTTTCTTT
CASSQETGQMITEAFF
>TRBJ1-1|TRBV5-4|-|-
TGTGCCAGCAGCTTGGCGATAACAGCTGAAGCTTTCTTT
CASSLAITAEAFF
>TRBJ2-1|TRBV18|-|-
TGTGCCAGCTCACCGGATGGGGGCGGTTCGACCCGCTCCTACAATGAGCAGTTCTTC
CASSPDGGGSTRSYNEQFF
>TRBJ2-6|TRBV5-4|-|-
TGTGCCAGCAGCTTACAGATCTCTGGGGCCAACGTCCTGACTTTC
CASSLQISGANVLTF
>TRBJ1-1|TRBV18|-|TRBD1
TGTGCCAGCTCACCACCAACAGGGGGACAGAACACTGAAGCTTTCTTT
CASSPPTGGQNTEAFF
>TRBJ1-1|TRBV11-2|once|-
TGTGCCAGCAGCTTAGGGGGTGGGGTTGGCACTGAAGCTTTCTTT
CASSLGGGVGTEAFF
>TRBJ1-5|TRBV19|-|TRBD1
TGTGCCAGTAGTTTTCGGACAGGGGGCGGTCAGCCCCAGCATTTT
CASSFRTGGGQPQHF